The 32 T cell receptor beta chains presented below share a single source sample, sequenced in a study of glioma-infiltrating T cells. The iRepertoire nested amplicon-rescue multiplex PCR amplified TCR alpha and beta CDR3s from RNA. TCRdb re-called the multiplex PCR reads through MiXCR, storing one row per CDR3 protein. Here the sample spans around 150,000 distinct CDR3 sequences, about 39% being singletons. Material: glioma tissue, nonneoplastic brain tissue, or PBMCs (not recorded which). Every receptor here comes from a human donor with low-grade glioma or glioblastoma, undergoing nonglioma brain surgery, or in good health (not recorded which).

The chain recombines TRBV3-1 with TRBJ2-3; D assignment may be TRBD1 or TRBD2 (5 bases each). The CDR3 has 15 residues. Deletions cut 5 bases from V and 2 bases from J, with 14 bases between. Germline loops: CDR1 LGHDT, CDR2 YNNKEL (reference sequence). CDR3 nucleotides: TGTGCCAGCAGCGCCTGGGACCTAATCACAGATACGCAGTATTTT. This gives the protein CASSAWDLITDTQYF.

This clonotype was detected a few times. The rearrangement uses TRBV4-1 and TRBJ1-2; no firm D call. Germline loops: CDR1 MGHRA, CDR2 YSYEKL. The V and J ends lost 4 bases and 0 bases respectively, with 18 bases between them. The CDR3 has 17 amino acids. The chain's CDR3 is CASSLELRGRTNYGYTF. The CDR3 DNA is TGCGCCAGCAGCCTCGAGCTCAGAGGGAGAACTAACTATGGCTACACCTTC.

The chain employs TRBV2 and TRBJ1-1, with 11 bases matching TRBD1. This CDR3 contains 14 residues. The germline V gene has CDR1 SNHLY and CDR2 FYNNEI. V gave up 8 bases and J gave up 5 bases; unmatched junction bases: 7. The CDR3 is CASARTGGVTEAFF. DNA of the CDR3: TGTGCCAGCGCCCGGACAGGGGGCGTAACTGAAGCTTTCTTT.

V is TRBV6-2 or TRBV6-3 and J is TRBJ1-2; the D is unclear. CDR3 size: 11 residues. Per the germline V gene, CDR1 is MNHEY and CDR2 is SVGEGT. Trimming removed 6 bases at V and 8 bases at J, with 10 bases between. CDR3 loop: CASRRMGGYTF. In DNA form, the CDR3 reads TGTGCCAGCAGACGGATGGGCGGCTACACCTTC.

V gene TRBV28 combines with J gene TRBJ2-7; no clear D gene. Germline V CDR1 and CDR2: MDHEN, SYDVKM. The V gene lost 3 bases and the J gene lost 3 bases, with 12 bases spanning the gap. The CDR3 is 14 amino acids. CDR3 in amino acids: CASSFPMQVYEQYF. For the CDR3, the DNA is TGTGCCAGCAGTTTTCCCATGCAGGTCTACGAGCAGTACTTC.

This clonotype was seen a few times. V is TRBV6-2 or TRBV6-3 and J is TRBJ2-1, with unresolved D. Deletions cut 2 bases from V and 8 bases from J, with 7 bases between. The germline V gene has CDR1 MNHEY and CDR2 SVGEGT. CDR3 size: 12 residues. The CDR3 here is CASSYDGDEQFF. The CDR3, as DNA: TGTGCCAGCAGTTACGATGGGGATGAGCAGTTCTTC.

The sample holds a few counts of this clonotype. This rearrangement joins TRBV4-3 to TRBJ1-1; TRBD1 matches 7 bases. Germline V lookup: CDR1 LGHNA, CDR2 YSLEER. CDR3 size: 15 residues. The junction had 7 bases not matched to a gene; V was cut back by 1 base and J by 5 bases. CDR3 bases: TGCGCCAGCAGCCAAGCGCAGGGGGTAGAGACTGAAGCTTTCTTT. This sequence encodes CASSQAQGVETEAFF.

This chain links TRBV25-1 with TRBJ2-7; D call uncertain. CDR1 is MGHDK, CDR2 SYGVNS, per germline. The length of the CDR3 is 13 residues. V lost 6 bases to trimming and J lost 3 bases, with 12 bases between them. The CDR3 protein is CASRSTQGYEQYF. CDR3 in DNA: TGTGCCAGCAGAAGCACACAAGGCTACGAGCAGTACTTC.

The CDR3 nucleotides read TGTGCCAGCAGTTTAACCCCCGATACGCAGTATTTT. It specifies CASSLTPDTQYF. This chain links TRBV27 with TRBJ2-3; D uncertain. CDR3 length equals 12 residues. Germline CDR1 MNHEY, CDR2 SMNVEV (reference sequence). Trimming removed 2 bases from V and 6 bases from J, with 6 bases in between.

The chain is built from TRBV6-2 or TRBV6-3 and TRBJ2-7, with 8 bases that match TRBD1. The junction had 4 bases not matched to a gene; V was cut back by 1 base and J by 5 bases. Germline V gene sequence: CDR1 MNHEY, CDR2 SVGEGT. The CDR3 is made up of 14 amino acids. CDR3 sequence: CASSYFGQGDEQYF. The CDR3 nucleotides read TGTGCCAGCAGTTACTTTGGACAGGGAGACGAGCAGTACTTC.

The chain carries TRBV5-1 and TRBJ2-3; 7 bases match TRBD2. Germline-derived CDR1 and CDR2 are SGHRS and YFSETQ. Losses at the gene ends were 0 bases for V and 0 bases for J; bases not matched to a gene: 7. This CDR3 region has 17 residues. The CDR3, as DNA: TGCGCCAGCAGCTTGGGACTAGCTGGGAGTAGCACAGATACGCAGTATTTT. This gives the protein CASSLGLAGSSTDTQYF.

On this clonotype: The conserved phenylalanine or tryptophan normally closing the CDR3 is absent here, so this likely arose from a read error. This chain uses TRBV19 with TRBJ1-5; D unclear. CDR1 is LNHDA, CDR2 SQIVND, per germline (reference sequence). Trimming shortened V by 3 bases and J by 3 bases, and 6 bases separated the two germline ends. The CDR3 extends over 13 amino acids. The CDR3 nucleotides are TGTGCCAGTAGTATCAGTAACAATCAGCCCCAGCATTCT. Translated, it gives CASSISNNQPQHS.

This clonotype was recorded a few times. The chain links TRBV6-2 or TRBV6-3 to TRBJ2-3, with unresolved D. In germline, CDR1 is MNHEY, CDR2 SVGEGT. V shed 5 bases and J shed 9 bases, with 12 bases lying between them. The CDR3 is made up of 12 amino acids. The CDR3 nucleotides read TGTGCCAGCAGTAACCCCAGCGAGACGCAGTATTTT. It encodes CASSNPSETQYF.

The chain combines TRBV7-2 with TRBJ1-1, with TRBD1 as a possible D gene (6 bases). Looked up from germline, CDR1 is SGHTA and CDR2 is FQGNSA. The CDR3 sequence is 14 residues long. Trimming shortened V by 3 bases and J by 6 bases, and 14 bases separated the two germline ends. CDR3 region: CASSFGTRSSEAFF. CDR3 nucleotides: TGTGCCAGCAGCTTCGGGACACGTTCCTCTGAAGCTTTCTTT.

The V gene is TRBV7-3, the J gene TRBJ1-1; 10 bases are shared with TRBD1. The CDR3 totals 17 residues. The junction had 8 bases not matched to a gene; V was cut back by 4 bases and J by 0 bases. Per germline, CDR1 SGHTA and CDR2 FQGTGA. CDR3 sequence: CASSSPPGTGVNTEAFF. CDR3 nucleotide sequence: TGTGCCAGCAGCTCCCCCCCCGGGACAGGGGTGAACACTGAAGCTTTCTTT.

This clonotype was counted ten times or more. The chain joins TRBV6-1 to TRBJ2-1; the D gene is possibly TRBD2 (5 bases). The CDR3 covers 15 residues. Germline V lookup: CDR1 MNHNS, CDR2 SASEGT. Trimming took off 5 bases at V and 4 bases at J, with 15 bases between the two ends. In DNA form, the CDR3 reads TGTGCCAGCAGTTTAGATAGCCCGGGGTACAATGAGCAGTTCTTC. Translating gives CASSLDSPGYNEQFF.

The chain recombines TRBV2 with TRBJ1-2; TRBD1 matches 7 bases. V shed 2 bases and J 5 bases; nucleotides not matched to a gene: 11. This CDR3 contains 16 residues. Germline V CDR1 and CDR2: SNHLY, FYNNEI. The CDR3 loop is CASSESPTGNQYGYTF. The CDR3 DNA is TGTGCCAGCAGTGAAAGCCCGACAGGGAATCAGTATGGCTACACCTTC.

The chain is built from TRBV2 and TRBJ1-5, with 7 bases aligning to TRBD1. Trimming removed 6 bases from V and 3 bases from J; junction bases left unmatched: 5. Per germline, CDR1 SNHLY and CDR2 FYNNEI. This CDR3 contains 14 residues. The CDR3 bases are TGTGCCAGCAGGAGGACAGGTTACAATCAGCCCCAGCATTTT. Protein product: CASRRTGYNQPQHF.

J is TRBJ1-1 and V is TRBV4-2, with D tentatively TRBD1 (5 bases). The germline V and J ends were trimmed by 0 bases and 0 bases, with 11 bases remaining between them. The CDR3 extends over 16 amino acids. Germline assignment: CDR1 LGHNA and CDR2 YNFKEQ. This chain's CDR3 is CASSQDLGDLNTEAFF. CDR3 nucleotide sequence: TGTGCCAGCAGCCAAGATTTGGGGGACTTGAACACTGAAGCTTTCTTT.

The genes are TRBV20-1 and TRBJ1-2; perhaps TRBD1 as D (5 bases). V dropped 5 bases and J dropped 3 bases, with 7 bases sitting between them. From germline, CDR1 is DFQATT and CDR2 SNEGSKA (reference sequence). The length of the CDR3 is 11 residues. The DNA of the CDR3 is TGCAGTGCTGGGGGGGACTATGGCTACACCTTC. As protein: CSAGGDYGYTF.

The table lists this clonotype with many counts. The chain links TRBV20-1 to TRBJ1-1; 10 nucleotides agree with TRBD1. There are 15 residues in the CDR3. The germline gives CDR1 DFQATT, CDR2 SNEGSKA (reference sequence). V trimming: 5 bases; J trimming: 5 bases; junction bases outside the gene matches: 11. CDR3 sequence: CSARTDRGQRTEAFF. The CDR3 DNA reads as TGCAGTGCTCGAACTGACAGGGGGCAAAGGACTGAAGCTTTCTTT.

On this clonotype: The junction shows a germline mismatch at one end, possibly a read error. CDR3: CAISVGSGPRNEQFF. The CDR3 DNA sequence: TGTGCCATCAGTGTAGGTAGCGGGCCTCGGAATGAGCAGTTCTTC. The rearrangement uses TRBV28 and TRBJ2-1; 7 bases fit TRBD2. Germline loops: CDR1 MDHEN, CDR2 SYDVKM. This CDR3 contains 15 residues.

This clonotype came up a few times. The chain couples TRBV20-1 to TRBJ2-4, with 12 positions matching TRBD2. The CDR3 runs 15 residues. From germline, CDR1 is DFQATT and CDR2 SNEGSKA (reference sequence). CDR3 in amino acids: CSGGPTSGRRNIQYF. CDR3 coding DNA: TGCAGCGGAGGACCCACTAGCGGGAGGCGAAACATTCAGTACTTC.

V is TRBV4-3 and J is TRBJ2-1, with D perhaps TRBD2 (6 bases). Germline V lookup: CDR1 LGHNA, CDR2 YSLEER. Trimming took 3 bases from V and 8 from J, leaving 11 bases between them. The CDR3 consists of 13 residues. The CDR3, as DNA: TGCGCCAGCAGCCAGCTGGGGGGTGATGAGCAGTTCTTC. Encoded protein: CASSQLGGDEQFF.

This clonotype was recorded a few times. The rearrangement joins TRBV27 to TRBJ2-7, with TRBD1 identical over 7 bases. From germline, CDR1 is MNHEY and CDR2 SMNVEV (reference sequence). This CDR3 contains 15 residues. J gave up 5 bases and V 4 bases, and 11 bases lay outside the gene matches. The CDR3 is CASSSPGRGLDEQYF. The CDR3 nucleotides read TGTGCCAGCAGTTCCCCCGGCAGGGGGTTGGACGAGCAGTACTTC.

The chain is built from TRBV6-8 and TRBJ2-4, with D possibly being TRBD1 or TRBD2 (5 bases each). This CDR3 spans 12 amino acids. Germline-derived CDR1 and CDR2 are MNHGY and SAAAGT. Trimming cost V 4 bases and J 15 bases, with 16 bases left between them. The CDR3 bases are TGTGCCAGCAGTTCGCCGGGGCTAGTCTTGTACTTC. Protein sequence: CASSSPGLVLYF.

This chain links TRBV7-3 with TRBJ2-6; D is ambiguous. Trimming stripped 2 bases from V and 0 bases from J, with 5 bases between. CDR3 size: 15 residues. Germline assignment: CDR1 SGHTA and CDR2 FQGTGA. CDR3 coding DNA: TGTGCCAGCAGCTTAGCTAGCTCTGGGGCCAACGTCCTGACTTTC. This codes for CASSLASSGANVLTF.

As to this clonotype: This sequence may be a read error, since a much larger clone differs from it by one base. The CDR3 loop reads CATGGGGGKETDRQYF. The CDR3, as DNA: TGTGCCACCGGGGGAGGCGGGGGCAAGGAGACAGATAGGCAGTATTTT. This chain connects TRBV6-2 or TRBV6-3 to TRBJ2-3; a weak D match, TRBD2 (7 bases). Germline values: CDR1 MNHEY, CDR2 SVGEGT. The length of the CDR3 is 16 residues.

V usage is TRBV27 and J usage is TRBJ2-1; no clear D. The CDR3 is 16 amino acids. Germline lookup yields CDR1 MNHEY and CDR2 SMNVEV (reference sequence). V was trimmed by 7 bases and J by 2 bases, leaving 18 bases between them. For the CDR3, the DNA is TGTGCCAGCAATTCCCTGTTTCCCGTGCCCTACAATGAGCAGTTCTTC. This translates into CASNSLFPVPYNEQFF.

V and J are TRBV20-1 and TRBJ1-5, with 7 positions matching TRBD1. The junction had 10 bases not matched to a gene; V was cut back by 6 bases and J by 2 bases. The germline gives CDR1 DFQATT, CDR2 SNEGSKA (reference sequence). The CDR3 spans 15 residues. The CDR3 reads CSALTGETGNQPQHF. The CDR3 DNA is TGCAGTGCCCTTACAGGGGAGACGGGCAATCAGCCCCAGCATTTT.

This clonotype was counted between two and nine times. This chain uses TRBV7-8 with TRBJ2-1; tentative D call: TRBD1 (6 bases). V was pared by 4 bases and J by 4 bases, with 17 bases between. This CDR3 has 16 residues. The V gene's germline CDR1 is SGHVS and CDR2 FQNEAQ. This chain's CDR3 is CASSSPQGTAYNEQFF. The DNA of the CDR3 is TGTGCCAGCAGCTCCCCTCAGGGGACGGCTTACAATGAGCAGTTCTTC.

In regard to this clonotype: A junction end diverges from the germline sequence, so it may reflect a read error. V and J are TRBV7-9 and TRBJ2-1; the match to TRBD2 covers 9 bases. The tail of the sequence fits TRBJ2-5 better, so the J call may be wrong. In germline, CDR1 is SEHNR, CDR2 FQNEAQ (reference sequence). This CDR3 is 16 amino acids long. The CDR3 is CARSLASSGAQETQYF. The CDR3, as DNA: TGTGCCCGCAGCTTAGCGTCTAGCGGGGCGCAAGAGACCCAGTACTTC.